The clone carrying this T cell receptor beta chain has ten or more counts. The sample is drawn from a study of human T cells and chemical hapten exposure. Time point defined: healthy volunteer bleed at 6 weeks. The template was total RNA from unfractionated whole blood. V was pared by 10 bases and J by 3 bases, with 12 bases between. The CDR3 covers 13 residues. Germline V gene data show CDR1 as MNHNY and CDR2 as SVGAGI (reference sequence). Individual cDNA molecules in this library carried unique molecular identifiers. Per the original methods: Counting gave a median of roughly 97,000 TCRs per sample, with values ranging from about 23,224 to 690,600. TCRdb independently ran MiXCR on the RACE reads; one entry per CDR3 protein. The V and J calls were determined by TCRdb, not by the authors. The sample consists of under 50,000 distinct CDR3 sequences, around 3.6% of them appearing once.

The receptor was derived from a human donor in good health. Some clones in this sample may be carry-over from other donors' samples. Sequencing was done on a sample of whole blood. The V and J genes are TRBV6-6 and TRBJ2-2; D unclear. CDR3 residues: CATSETYTGELFF. The CDR3 nucleotides read TGTGCCACCTCCGAGACCTACACCGGGGAGCTGTTTTTT.